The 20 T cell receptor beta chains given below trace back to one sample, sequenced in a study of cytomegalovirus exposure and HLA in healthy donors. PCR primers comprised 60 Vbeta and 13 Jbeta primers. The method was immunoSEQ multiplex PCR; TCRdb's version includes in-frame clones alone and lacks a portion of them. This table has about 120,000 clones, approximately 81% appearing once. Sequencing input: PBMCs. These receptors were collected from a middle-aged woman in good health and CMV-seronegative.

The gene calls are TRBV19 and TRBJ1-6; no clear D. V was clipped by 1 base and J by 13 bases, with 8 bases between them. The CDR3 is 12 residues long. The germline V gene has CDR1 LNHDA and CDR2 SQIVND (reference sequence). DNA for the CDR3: TGTGCCAGTAGTATAGGCGGGGTTCCCCTCCACTTT. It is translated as CASSIGGVPLHF.

For the CDR3, the DNA is TGTGCCAGCAGCTTAGAACTTTTGAACACTGAAGCTTTCTTT. Protein product: CASSLELLNTEAFF. The chain links TRBV7-3 to TRBJ1-1; D ambiguous. V was shortened by 2 bases and J by 0 bases, with 7 bases between the two germline ends. Germline CDR1 and CDR2: SGHTA and FQGTGA. The CDR3 sequence is 14 residues long.

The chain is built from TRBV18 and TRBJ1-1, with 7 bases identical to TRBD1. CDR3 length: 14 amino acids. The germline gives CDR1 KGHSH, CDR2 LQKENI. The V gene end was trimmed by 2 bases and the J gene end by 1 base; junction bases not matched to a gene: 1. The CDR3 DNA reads TGTGCCAGCTCACCATACAGGGGGAACACTGAAGCTTTCTTT. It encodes CASSPYRGNTEAFF.

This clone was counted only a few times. For the CDR3, the DNA is TGCGCCAGCAGCCAGGGACTAGCGGGAACCTACGAGCAGTACTTC. This translates into CASSQGLAGTYEQYF. The V gene is TRBV4-3, the J gene TRBJ2-7; 13 positions agree with TRBD2. J lost 2 bases, V lost 3 bases, and 1 base had no gene match. Germline V lookup: CDR1 LGHNA, CDR2 YSLEER. The CDR3 contains 15 residues.

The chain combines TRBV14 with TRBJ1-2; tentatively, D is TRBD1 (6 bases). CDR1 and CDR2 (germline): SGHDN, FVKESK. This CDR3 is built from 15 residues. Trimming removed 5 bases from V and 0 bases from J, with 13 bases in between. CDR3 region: CASSRGGQTNYGYTF. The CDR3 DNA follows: TGTGCCAGCAGCAGAGGCGGACAGACTAACTATGGCTACACCTTC. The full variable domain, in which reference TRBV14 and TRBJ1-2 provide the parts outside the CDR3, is EAGVTQFPSHSVIEKGQTVTLRCDPISGHDNLYWYRRVMGKEIKFLLHFVKESKQDESGMPNNRFLAERTGGTYSTLKVQPAELEDSGVYFCASSRGGQTNYGYTFGSGTRLTVV.

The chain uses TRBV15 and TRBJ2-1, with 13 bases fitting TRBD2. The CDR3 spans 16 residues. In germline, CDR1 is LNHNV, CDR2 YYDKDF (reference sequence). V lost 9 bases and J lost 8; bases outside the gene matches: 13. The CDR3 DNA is TGTGCCACGTCCGGGACTAGCGGGAAACAATCGTATGAGCAGTTCTTC. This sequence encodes CATSGTSGKQSYEQFF.

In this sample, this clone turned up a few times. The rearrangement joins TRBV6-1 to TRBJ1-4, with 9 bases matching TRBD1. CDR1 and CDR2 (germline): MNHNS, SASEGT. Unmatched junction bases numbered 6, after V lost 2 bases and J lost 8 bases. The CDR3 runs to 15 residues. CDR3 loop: CASSELTGGDEKLFF. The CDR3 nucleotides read TGTGCCAGCAGTGAACTGACAGGGGGTGACGAAAAACTGTTTTTT.

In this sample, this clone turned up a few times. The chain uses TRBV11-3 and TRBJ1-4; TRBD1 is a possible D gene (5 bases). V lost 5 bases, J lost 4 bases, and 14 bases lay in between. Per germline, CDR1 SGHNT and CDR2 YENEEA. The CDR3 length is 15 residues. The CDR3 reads CASSPSGTSNEKLFF. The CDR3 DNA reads TGTGCCAGCAGCCCGTCAGGGACTAGTAATGAAAAACTGTTTTTT.

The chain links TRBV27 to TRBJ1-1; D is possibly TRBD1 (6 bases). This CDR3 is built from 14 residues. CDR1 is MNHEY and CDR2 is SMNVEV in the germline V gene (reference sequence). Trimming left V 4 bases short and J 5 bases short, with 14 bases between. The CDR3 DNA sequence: TGTGCCAGCAGTTACAGGGACCTTGGAACTGAAGCTTTCTTT. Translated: CASSYRDLGTEAFF.

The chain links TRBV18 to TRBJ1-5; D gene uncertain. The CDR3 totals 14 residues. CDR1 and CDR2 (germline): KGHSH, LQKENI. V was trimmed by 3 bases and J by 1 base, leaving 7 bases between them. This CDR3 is CASSPSVSNQPQHF. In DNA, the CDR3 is TGTGCCAGCTCACCCTCGGTGAGCAATCAGCCCCAGCATTTT.

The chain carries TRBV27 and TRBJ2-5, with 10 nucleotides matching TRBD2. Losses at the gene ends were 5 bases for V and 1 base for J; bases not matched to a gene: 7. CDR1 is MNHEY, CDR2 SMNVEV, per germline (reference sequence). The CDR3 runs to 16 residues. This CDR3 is CASSPRAGGVQETQYF. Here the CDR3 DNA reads TGTGCCAGCAGTCCGAGAGCGGGGGGGGTCCAAGAGACCCAGTACTTC.

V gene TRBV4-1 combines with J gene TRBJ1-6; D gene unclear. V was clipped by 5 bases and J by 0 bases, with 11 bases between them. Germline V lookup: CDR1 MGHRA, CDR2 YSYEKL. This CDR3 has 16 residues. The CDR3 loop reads CASSARSSSYNSPLHF. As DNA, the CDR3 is TGCGCCAGCAGCGCCCGTAGTAGCTCCTATAATTCACCCCTCCACTTT.

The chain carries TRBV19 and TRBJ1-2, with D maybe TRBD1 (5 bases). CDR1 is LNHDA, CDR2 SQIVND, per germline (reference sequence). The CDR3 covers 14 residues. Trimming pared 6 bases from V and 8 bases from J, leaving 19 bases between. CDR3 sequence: CASSPTVFPLGYTF. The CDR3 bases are TGTGCCAGTAGCCCGACAGTCTTTCCGTTAGGCTACACCTTC.

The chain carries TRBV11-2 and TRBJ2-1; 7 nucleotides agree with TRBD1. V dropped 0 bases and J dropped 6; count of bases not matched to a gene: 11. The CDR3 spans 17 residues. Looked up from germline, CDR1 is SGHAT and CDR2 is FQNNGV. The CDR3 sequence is CASSLDPEGGNGNEQFF. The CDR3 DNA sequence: TGTGCCAGCAGCTTAGATCCTGAAGGGGGCAACGGCAATGAGCAGTTCTTC.

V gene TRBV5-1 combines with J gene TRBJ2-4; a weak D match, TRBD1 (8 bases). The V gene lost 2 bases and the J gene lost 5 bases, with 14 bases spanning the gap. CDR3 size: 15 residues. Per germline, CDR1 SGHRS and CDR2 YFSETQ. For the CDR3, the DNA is TGCGCCAGCAGCTTAACAGGGGGGGTGGAAAACATTCAGTACTTC. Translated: CASSLTGGVENIQYF.

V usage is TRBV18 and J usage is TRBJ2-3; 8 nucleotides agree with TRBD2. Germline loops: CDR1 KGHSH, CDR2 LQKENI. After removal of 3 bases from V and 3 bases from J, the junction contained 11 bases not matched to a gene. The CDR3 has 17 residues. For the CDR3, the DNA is TGTGCCAGCTCACCGAAACTAGCGGCACTGGGGACAGATACGCAGTATTTT. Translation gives CASSPKLAALGTDTQYF.

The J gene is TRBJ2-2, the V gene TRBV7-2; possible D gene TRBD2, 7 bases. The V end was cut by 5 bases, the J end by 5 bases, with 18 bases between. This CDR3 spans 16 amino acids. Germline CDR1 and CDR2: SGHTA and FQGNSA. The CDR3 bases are TGTGCCAGCAGCCATCTTGGGGGGGGCGGGACCGGGGAGCTGTTTTTT. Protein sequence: CASSHLGGGGTGELFF.

The CDR3: CASSESRVVHGYTF. For the CDR3, the DNA is TGCGCCAGCAGTGAGTCTCGGGTGGTCCATGGCTACACCTTC. The rearrangement links TRBV10-1 to TRBJ1-2; no reliable D call. The CDR3 is 14 residues long. Trimming took 0 bases from V and 6 from J, leaving 11 bases between them. The V gene's germline CDR1 is WNHNN and CDR2 SYGVQD (reference sequence).

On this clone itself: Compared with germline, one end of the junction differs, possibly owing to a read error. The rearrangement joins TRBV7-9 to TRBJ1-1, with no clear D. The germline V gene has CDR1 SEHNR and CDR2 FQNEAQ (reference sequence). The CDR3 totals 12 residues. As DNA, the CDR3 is TGTTCCAGCAGCCGCTCCGAGCCGGGGGCTTTCTTT. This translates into CSSSRSEPGAFF.

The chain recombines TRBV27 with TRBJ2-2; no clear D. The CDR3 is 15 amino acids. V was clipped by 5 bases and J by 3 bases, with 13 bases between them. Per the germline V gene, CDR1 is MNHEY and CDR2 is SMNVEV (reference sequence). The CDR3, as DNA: TGTGCCAGCAGTCCCCCAACTTATCACACCGGGGAGCTGTTTTTT. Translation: CASSPPTYHTGELFF.